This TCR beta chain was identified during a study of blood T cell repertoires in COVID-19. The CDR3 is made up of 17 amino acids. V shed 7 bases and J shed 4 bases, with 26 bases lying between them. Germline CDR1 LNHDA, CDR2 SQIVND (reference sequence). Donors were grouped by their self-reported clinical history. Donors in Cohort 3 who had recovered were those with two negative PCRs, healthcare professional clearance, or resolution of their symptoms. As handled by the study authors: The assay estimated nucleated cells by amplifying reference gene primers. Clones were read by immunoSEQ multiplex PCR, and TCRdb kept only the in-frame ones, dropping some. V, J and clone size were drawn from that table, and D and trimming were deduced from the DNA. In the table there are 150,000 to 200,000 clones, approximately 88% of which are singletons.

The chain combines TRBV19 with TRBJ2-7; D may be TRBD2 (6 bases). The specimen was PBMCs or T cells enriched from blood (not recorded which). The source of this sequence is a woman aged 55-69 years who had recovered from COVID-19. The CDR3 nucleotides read TGTGCCAGTACCTACGAAAGATATACAATCGGGAGATACGAGCAGTACTTC. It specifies CASTYERYTIGRYEQYF.